The 31 T cell receptor beta chains below were found in one sample sequenced in a study. TCRdb redid the calling of the RT-PCR reads with MiXCR, one entry per CDR3 protein. Among around 700,000 distinct CDR3 sequences, around 14% were seen once, and the ten largest hold 3% to 4.5%. Sequencing was carried out using memory CD4+ T cells from blood. These receptors all come from a female donor in good health, serving as a healthy control.

This clonotype was counted a few times. The rearrangement joins TRBV11-2 to TRBJ2-4; D is unclear. Germline V gives CDR1 SGHAT, CDR2 FQNNGV. V was clipped by 3 bases and J by 6 bases, with 15 bases between them. The CDR3 is made up of 15 amino acids. Here the CDR3 DNA reads TGTGCCAGCAGCTTGGGAATAGGAGCTCCAAACATTCAGTACTTC. It codes for CASSLGIGAPNIQYF.

This clonotype was picked up a small number of times. The chain employs TRBV5-5 and TRBJ1-5; weak D call: TRBD1 (6 bases). Trimming took off 3 bases at V and 3 bases at J, with 19 bases between the two ends. CDR1 is SGHKS and CDR2 is YYEKEE in the germline V gene (reference sequence). There are 17 residues in the CDR3. The CDR3 coding sequence is TGTGCCAGCAGCTCTCTCCTCCCTAGACAGGTCAATCAGCCCCAGCATTTT. Protein sequence: CASSSLLPRQVNQPQHF. The variable domain in full, with the rest retrieved from reference TRBV5-5 and TRBJ1-5, is DAGVTQSPTHLIKTRGQQVTLRCSPISGHKSVSWYQQVLGQGPQFIFQYYEKEERGRGNFPDRFSARQFPNYSSELNVNALLLGDSALYLCASSSLLPRQVNQPQHFGDGTRLSIL.

The V gene is TRBV12-3 or TRBV12-4, the J gene TRBJ2-1, with TRBD2 matching over 12 bases. With 3 bases clipped from V and 7 bases from J, the junction kept 10 bases outside the gene matches. CDR3 length: 17 residues. CDR3 protein: CASSLGLAGGSRNEQFF. DNA of the CDR3: TGTGCCAGCAGTTTGGGGCTAGCGGGAGGGAGTAGGAATGAGCAGTTCTTC.

The CDR3 loop is CASRSPAIFQFF. The CDR3 DNA reads as TGTGCCAGCAGAAGCCCAGCGATCTTCCAGTTCTTC. The chain uses TRBV6-2 or TRBV6-3 and TRBJ2-1, with D uncertain. V dropped 6 bases and J dropped 13 bases, with 16 bases sitting between them. This CDR3 is 12 amino acids long. CDR1 is MNHEY, CDR2 SVGEGT, per germline.

This clonotype was picked up many times. The genes are TRBV20-1 and TRBJ2-3, with 9 bases that match TRBD2. Trimming removed 5 bases from V and 6 bases from J; junction bases left unmatched: 9. Germline CDR1 is DFQATT and CDR2 is SNEGSKA (reference sequence). CDR3 length equals 14 residues. CDR3 bases: TGCAGTGCTGGCCTTAGCGGGAGTGTCGATACGCAGTATTTT. It is translated as CSAGLSGSVDTQYF.

This clonotype has ten or more counts. The rearrangement links TRBV7-2 to TRBJ2-3, with 10 bases lining up with TRBD2. CDR3 size: 14 residues. CDR1 and CDR2 (germline): SGHTA, FQGNSA. Trimming took 2 bases from V and 7 from J; bases not matched to a gene: 3. The CDR3 region is CASSLLAGAHTQYF. The CDR3 coding sequence is TGTGCCAGCAGCTTACTAGCGGGAGCACATACGCAGTATTTT.

This clonotype appeared a few times. This chain links TRBV20-1 with TRBJ1-2; D may be TRBD1 (6 bases). V was trimmed by 6 bases and J by 7 bases, leaving 18 bases between them. Germline V lookup: CDR1 DFQATT, CDR2 SNEGSKA (reference sequence). The CDR3 totals 13 residues. In DNA form, the CDR3 reads TGCAGTGCCCGACAGGTGGCGAGCGCTGGCTACACCTTC. Translating it yields CSARQVASAGYTF.

This clonotype was counted a few times. This chain joins TRBV28 and TRBJ1-4; D is perhaps TRBD1 (6 bases). Germline V CDR1 and CDR2: MDHEN, SYDVKM. V was shortened by 5 bases and J by 7 bases, with 17 bases between the two germline ends. The CDR3 is 15 amino acids. CDR3 nucleotide sequence: TGTGCCAGCAGTCCCGGGGGCAGGGACGGTGAAAAACTGTTTTTT. This codes for CASSPGGRDGEKLFF. Full variable domain (missing parts from reference TRBV28 and TRBJ1-4): DVKVTQSSRYLVKRTGEKVFLECVQDMDHENMFWYRQDPGLGLRLIYFSYDVKMKEKGDIPEGYSVSREKKERFSLILESASTNQTSMYLCASSPGGRDGEKLFFGSGTQLSVL.

This clonotype occurred a few times. V usage is TRBV27 and J usage is TRBJ1-1, with D uncertain. The germline V and J ends were trimmed by 5 bases and 6 bases, with 13 bases remaining between them. The CDR3 spans 13 residues. Looked up from germline, CDR1 is MNHEY and CDR2 is SMNVEV (reference sequence). CDR3 sequence reads: CASSPRDLPEAFF. The CDR3 DNA follows: TGTGCCAGCAGTCCCCGGGATCTCCCTGAAGCTTTCTTT.

This clonotype was recorded at least ten times. The chain uses TRBV10-3 and TRBJ2-7; 8 bases are shared with TRBD1. V lost 5 bases, J lost 1 base, and 10 bases stayed unmatched. Germline CDR1 ENHRY, CDR2 SYGVKD. This CDR3 has 16 residues. As DNA, the CDR3 is TGTGCCATCAGTCGAGTCGGACAGGGAGAGTCCTACGAGCAGTACTTC. Its translation is CAISRVGQGESYEQYF.

As to this clonotype: A much more abundant neighbour one base away suggests this may be a read error. The chain carries TRBV7-2 and TRBJ2-2, with 7 positions matching TRBD1. CDR1 is SGHTA, CDR2 FQGNSA, per germline. There are 14 residues in the CDR3. CDR3 nucleotide sequence: TGTGCCAGCAGCGCAGACAGGGTCTACGGGGAGCCGTTTTTT. Translating it yields CASSADRVYGEPFF.

The gene calls are TRBV12-3 or TRBV12-4 and TRBJ1-5; possibly TRBD1 for D (5 bases). The CDR3 length is 16 residues. Trimming took 5 bases from V and 7 from J, leaving 21 bases between them. CDR3 sequence reads: CASSAMGPGSLQPQHF. DNA of the CDR3: TGTGCCAGCAGTGCTATGGGGCCAGGGTCCTTGCAGCCCCAGCATTTT.

The table lists this clonotype with a few counts. CDR3 sequence reads: CASSPLVAGVYEQYF. The DNA for the CDR3 is TGTGCCAGCAGCCCTCTAGTAGCGGGAGTGTACGAGCAGTACTTC. The chain carries TRBV7-8 and TRBJ2-7; 9 positions match TRBD2. Per germline, CDR1 SGHVS and CDR2 FQNEAQ. The CDR3 sequence is 15 residues long. After removal of 5 bases from V and 4 bases from J, the junction contained 9 bases not matched to a gene.

This clonotype showed up many times. V is TRBV4-2 and J is TRBJ1-1, with a tentative D call TRBD1 (5 bases). V lost 7 bases, J lost 1 base, and 13 bases lay in between. Germline loops: CDR1 LGHNA, CDR2 YNFKEQ. This CDR3 has 14 amino acids. CDR3 in amino acids: CASKRGEENTEAFF. The CDR3 nucleotides are TGTGCCAGCAAACGGGGGGAGGAGAACACTGAAGCTTTCTTT.

At least ten counts were recorded for this clonotype. This chain links TRBV10-3 with TRBJ2-5; D remains unclear. Trimming left V 2 bases short and J 3 bases short, with 7 bases between. Germline loops: CDR1 ENHRY, CDR2 SYGVKD. This CDR3 spans 13 amino acids. The CDR3 protein is CAISEEPEETQYF. As DNA, the CDR3 is TGTGCCATCAGTGAGGAACCCGAAGAGACCCAGTACTTC.

This clonotype was observed a handful of times. The chain carries TRBV9 and TRBJ2-7; D uncertain. Trimming stripped 0 bases from V and 0 bases from J, with 13 bases between. This CDR3 is 16 amino acids long. Germline V gene data show CDR1 as SGDLS and CDR2 as YYNGEE. This CDR3 is CASSVGDLASSYEQYF. The CDR3 DNA reads TGTGCCAGCAGCGTAGGGGATCTCGCGAGCTCCTACGAGCAGTACTTC. Based on the CDR3 plus reference TRBV9 and TRBJ2-7, the full variable domain is DSGVTQTPKHLITATGQRVTLRCSPRSGDLSVYWYQQSLDQGLQFLIQYYNGEERAKGNILERFSAQQFPDLHSELNLSSLELGDSALYFCASSVGDLASSYEQYFGPGTRLTVT.

The chain recombines TRBV4-1 with TRBJ2-3; no clear D. Germline V lookup: CDR1 MGHRA, CDR2 YSYEKL. Trimming shortened V by 3 bases and J by 4 bases, and 14 bases separated the two germline ends. This CDR3 has 15 residues. The CDR3 nucleotides are TGCGCCAGCAGCCACCAATTCCTTTTTGCAGATACGCAGTATTTT. Residues: CASSHQFLFADTQYF.

This clonotype was counted ten times or more. The V and J genes are TRBV29-1 and TRBJ2-1; 11 nucleotides agree with TRBD1. CDR1 SQVTM and CDR2 ANQGSEA come from the germline V gene. This CDR3 is built from 14 residues. J gave up 4 bases and V 7 bases, and 6 bases lay outside the gene matches. This CDR3 reads CSGRDRGDYNEQFF. The CDR3 DNA reads TGCAGCGGGAGGGACAGGGGGGATTACAATGAGCAGTTCTTC.

This clonotype came up a few times. This chain uses TRBV28 with TRBJ2-7; 7 nucleotides align to TRBD2. The CDR3 contains 14 residues. Germline values: CDR1 MDHEN, CDR2 SYDVKM. V lost 7 bases to trimming and J lost 0 bases; unmatched junction nucleotides: 6. Here the CDR3 DNA reads TGTGCCAGCATGAACGGCGGGAGCTCCTACGAGCAGTACTTC. It specifies CASMNGGSSYEQYF.

The V call is TRBV6-2 or TRBV6-3, the J call TRBJ1-6, with TRBD1 as a possible D gene (6 bases). CDR1 is MNHEY and CDR2 is SVGEGT in the germline V gene. The CDR3 is 15 residues long. Deletions cut 4 bases from V and 6 bases from J, with 13 bases between. CDR3 residues: CASSWDTALNSPLHF. For the CDR3, the DNA is TGTGCCAGCAGTTGGGACACGGCCCTTAATTCACCCCTCCACTTT.

The sample holds a few counts of this clonotype. The chain couples TRBV29-1 to TRBJ2-2; D might be TRBD2 (5 bases). Germline-derived CDR1 and CDR2 are SQVTM and ANQGSEA. The CDR3 extends over 13 amino acids. Trimming cost V 3 bases and J 4 bases, with 9 bases left between them. In DNA form, the CDR3 reads TGCAGCGTTGATTCGGGATTCACCGGGGAGCTGTTTTTT. Translation gives CSVDSGFTGELFF.

V and J are TRBV7-6 and TRBJ2-1; D call uncertain. The germline V gene encodes CDR1 SGHVS and CDR2 FNYEAQ. The V and J ends lost 0 bases and 7 bases respectively, with 10 bases between them. This CDR3 region has 14 residues. The CDR3 reads CASSLASHGNEQFF. The CDR3 nucleotides read TGTGCCAGCAGCTTAGCAAGTCATGGAAATGAGCAGTTCTTC. Using reference TRBV7-6 and TRBJ2-1 for the parts outside the CDR3, the full variable domain is GAGVSQSPRYKVTKRGQDVALRCDPISGHVSLYWYRQALGQGPEFLTYFNYEAQQDKSGLPNDRFSAERPEGSISTLTIQRTEQRDSAMYRCASSLASHGNEQFFGPGTRLTVL.

This clonotype was observed at least ten times. The J gene is TRBJ2-1, the V gene TRBV12-3 or TRBV12-4; 10 bases fit TRBD1. This CDR3 has 15 residues. The junction had 10 bases not matched to a gene; V was cut back by 7 bases and J by 7 bases. Here the CDR3 DNA reads TGTGCCAGCACCTCGCAGGGACAGGGGTCGAATGAGCAGTTCTTC. Protein product: CASTSQGQGSNEQFF.

The table lists this clonotype with many counts. This chain links TRBV6-2 or TRBV6-3 with TRBJ2-1; 16 bases line up with TRBD2. The junction had 12 bases not matched to a gene; V was cut back by 6 bases and J by 1 base. Germline-derived CDR1 and CDR2 are MNHEY and SVGEGT. This CDR3 has 20 residues. The CDR3 DNA is TGTGCCAGCAGAGGAGAACCGGGACTAGCGGGAGGGGGGTCCTACAATGAGCAGTTCTTC. Protein sequence: CASRGEPGLAGGGSYNEQFF.

This clonotype was counted at least ten times. This chain joins TRBV30 and TRBJ1-5, with 8 bases identical to TRBD1. The V and J ends lost 7 bases and 3 bases, in that order; junction bases with no gene match: 5. CDR3 length equals 13 residues. The germline CDR1 and CDR2 sequences are GTSNPN and SVGIG (reference sequence). The CDR3 sequence is CALQGAHNQPQHF. CDR3 DNA sequence: TGTGCCTTGCAGGGGGCCCACAATCAGCCCCAGCATTTT. The whole variable domain, filled in from reference TRBV30 and TRBJ1-5, reads SQTIHQWPATLVQPVGSPLSLECTVEGTSNPNLYWYRQAAGRGLQLLFYSVGIGQISSEVPQNLSASRPQDRQFILSSKKLLLSDSGFYLCALQGAHNQPQHFGDGTRLSIL.

As DNA, the CDR3 is TGTGCCAGCAGGAACCCCAAAGACCCCTCCGGGGAGCTGTTTTTT. Its protein is CASRNPKDPSGELFF. The V call is TRBV6-2 or TRBV6-3, the J call TRBJ2-2; D call uncertain. In germline, CDR1 is MNHEY, CDR2 SVGEGT. The CDR3 has 15 amino acids. V gave up 6 bases and J gave up 6 bases, with 17 bases separating them.

The gene calls are TRBV5-8 and TRBJ1-3; the match to TRBD1 covers 9 bases. The CDR3 totals 16 residues. With 4 bases clipped from V and 3 bases from J, the junction kept 8 bases outside the gene matches. Germline V CDR1 and CDR2: SGHTS, YDEGEE. CDR3 sequence reads: CASSLLQGAFGNTIYF. The CDR3 DNA is TGTGCCAGCAGCCTTTTACAGGGGGCGTTTGGAAACACCATATATTTT.

V and J are TRBV24-1 and TRBJ2-5; 10 bases agree with TRBD2. CDR1 and CDR2 (germline): KGHDR, SFDVKD. The CDR3 covers 16 residues. After removal of 4 bases from V and 5 bases from J, the junction contained 9 bases not matched to a gene. DNA for the CDR3: TGTGCCACCAGTGACCCTAGCGGGAGCCCGGGGGAGACCCAGTACTTC. Protein: CATSDPSGSPGETQYF.

The CDR3, as DNA: TGTGCCAGCAGCCAAAAGGGGGGTTTCGAGCAGTACTTC. Translating it yields CASSQKGGFEQYF. The chain uses TRBV5-6 and TRBJ2-7; tentatively, D is TRBD1 or TRBD2 (6 bases each). This CDR3 is 13 amino acids long. V gave up 4 bases and J gave up 6 bases, with 14 bases separating them. Per germline, CDR1 SGHDT and CDR2 YYEEEE.

This chain links TRBV6-1 with TRBJ2-3, with D perhaps matching TRBD1 (5 bases). CDR3 size: 15 residues. Germline values: CDR1 MNHNS, CDR2 SASEGT. V was clipped by 0 bases and J by 8 bases, with 15 bases between them. CDR3 protein: CASSEADTQGSTQYF. Here the CDR3 DNA reads TGTGCCAGCAGTGAAGCGGACACCCAAGGGTCTACGCAGTATTTT.

The gene calls are TRBV7-3 and TRBJ1-2; 8 bases match TRBD1. The CDR3 contains 13 residues. Germline CDR1 reads SGHTA; CDR2 reads FQGTGA. Germline trimming cut 5 bases from V and 6 bases from J; bases unmatched to any gene: 5. Here the CDR3 reads CASSRGRGHGYTF. The CDR3 coding sequence is TGTGCCAGCAGCCGAGGCAGGGGGCATGGCTACACCTTC.